This T cell receptor (beta chain) was recorded in a study of Ad26.COV2.S vaccination and SARS-CoV-2 variants. General study points: Responses of spike-specific T cells (both CD8+ and CD4+) reportedly showed substantial breadth after vaccination. Spike-specific TCR breadth was greater in vaccine than placebo recipients.

Sequencing was performed with immunoSEQ multiplex PCR; in TCRdb, only in-frame clones are kept and a portion is missing. This sample has 300,000 to 400,000 clones, with just over 90% found just once. Comment on this clone: Its antigen is not identified.

Germline CDR1 and CDR2: MNHNS and SASEGT. The CDR3 loop spans 13 amino acids. V was shortened by 3 bases and J by 7 bases, with 9 bases between the two germline ends. This material consisted of peripheral blood, taken after recovery from COVID-19. The chain is built from TRBV6-1 and TRBJ1-4, with D unclear. The clonotype was recovered from a human donor who had recovered from COVID-19. CDR3 in amino acids: CASSETVREKLFF. In DNA form, the CDR3 reads TGTGCCAGCAGTGAGACGGTCCGTGAAAAACTGTTTTTT.